These 23 T cell receptor beta chains share one sample of origin, sequenced in a study of blood T cell repertoires in COVID-19. Profiled with immunoSEQ multiplex PCR; TCRdb holds only in-frame clones, not every one. The table shows around 28,000 clones, with around 82% occurring only once. Source material: peripheral blood. These receptors were obtained from a man aged 65-85 years with active COVID-19.

The chain links TRBV18 to TRBJ2-1; 9 nucleotides align to TRBD1. The germline CDR1 and CDR2 sequences are KGHSH and LQKENI. The ends lost 3 bases at V and 5 bases at J; junction bases unmatched: 5. The CDR3 contains 15 residues. CDR3: CASSPRDRDNNEQFF. CDR3 coding DNA: TGTGCCAGCTCACCTCGGGACAGGGACAACAATGAGCAGTTCTTC.

This chain links TRBV7-9 with TRBJ2-2, with TRBD1 identical over 7 bases. The CDR3 contains 15 residues. Trimming took 3 bases from V and 5 from J; bases not matched to a gene: 6. From germline, CDR1 is SEHNR and CDR2 FQNEAQ (reference sequence). CDR3 region: CASSFLGQITGELFF. The DNA for the CDR3 is TGTGCCAGCAGCTTTTTGGGACAGATAACCGGGGAGCTGTTTTTT.

The V and J genes are TRBV7-2 and TRBJ2-3; 7 bases match TRBD2. Looked up from germline, CDR1 is SGHTA and CDR2 is FQGNSA. After removal of 5 bases from V and 2 bases from J, the junction contained 4 bases not matched to a gene. The CDR3 runs 14 residues. Written as DNA, the CDR3 is TGTGCCAGCAGCCCGGGACTACTCACAGATACGCAGTATTTT. Translated: CASSPGLLTDTQYF. Together with reference TRBV7-2 and TRBJ2-3, the CDR3 gives the full variable domain: GAGVSQSPSNKVTEKGKDVELRCDPISGHTALYWYRQSLGQGLEFLIYFQGNSAPDKSGLPSDRFSAERTGGSVSTLTIQRTQQEDSAVYLCASSPGLLTDTQYFGPGTRLTVL.

The rearrangement links TRBV19 to TRBJ2-5, with 10 bases that match TRBD2. V shed 3 bases, J shed 9 bases, and the junction held 10 bases outside the gene matches. CDR1 is LNHDA, CDR2 SQIVND, per germline (reference sequence). The CDR3 has 15 amino acids. In DNA form, the CDR3 reads TGTGCCAGTAGTATTGCAGCGGGGGGGTCCGGTGCCCAGTACTTC. Translated, it gives CASSIAAGGSGAQYF.

The chain recombines TRBV7-9 with TRBJ2-7; TRBD2 is a possible D gene (6 bases). V shed 4 bases and J shed 1 base, with 8 bases lying between them. The CDR3 is made up of 13 amino acids. Germline V lookup: CDR1 SEHNR, CDR2 FQNEAQ (reference sequence). The CDR3 DNA follows: TGTGCCAGCAGCTCCGGGACTTCCTACGAGCAGTACTTC. Its protein product is CASSSGTSYEQYF.

The CDR3 DNA reads TGCGCCAGCAGCCCGCGGGCAGGGGGCTATGGCTACACCTTC. Amino acids: CASSPRAGGYGYTF. The chain has TRBV4-3 and TRBJ1-2, with 7 bases matching TRBD1. The CDR3 loop spans 14 amino acids. CDR1 LGHNA and CDR2 YSLEER come from the germline V gene. Trimming took 4 bases from V and 4 from J; bases not matched to a gene: 6.

The CDR3 DNA follows: TGTGCCACCAGACTACGCGGTGAAGCTTTCTTT. Translating gives CATRLRGEAFF. The chain combines TRBV24-1 with TRBJ1-1; D is ambiguous. CDR1 is KGHDR, CDR2 SFDVKD, per germline. The CDR3 runs to 11 residues. Trimming removed 7 bases from V and 7 bases from J, with 9 bases in between.

The chain recombines TRBV6-1 with TRBJ2-1; 10 bases match TRBD1. Germline V gene sequence: CDR1 MNHNS, CDR2 SASEGT. The V segment lost 1 base and the J segment 8 bases; nucleotides outside the gene matches: 5. This CDR3 is 15 amino acids long. The CDR3 region is CASSEGGTGVDEQFF. The CDR3 DNA reads TGTGCCAGCAGTGAAGGGGGGACAGGGGTTGATGAGCAGTTCTTC.

The CDR3 DNA reads as TGCGCCAGCAGCCAAGGGCCTCCTTGGCTAGCCGATGAGCAGTTCTTC. The encoded protein is CASSQGPPWLADEQFF. The chain employs TRBV4-3 and TRBJ2-1; D is possibly TRBD2 (5 bases). The CDR3 contains 16 residues. Germline V lookup: CDR1 LGHNA, CDR2 YSLEER. The V gene lost 1 base and the J gene lost 8 bases, with 18 bases spanning the gap.

This chain uses TRBV5-1 with TRBJ2-3; 10 bases are a match to TRBD1. CDR1 SGHRS and CDR2 YFSETQ come from the germline V gene. The V and J ends lost 0 bases and 3 bases, in that order; junction bases with no gene match: 4. The CDR3 extends over 16 amino acids. The DNA of the CDR3 is TGCGCCAGCAGCTTGGGACAGGGGGCTGGGACAGATACGCAGTATTTT. Its protein product is CASSLGQGAGTDTQYF.

The genes are TRBV25-1 and TRBJ1-2; unclear D gene. Trimming left V 2 bases short and J 0 bases short, with 4 bases between. CDR1 and CDR2 (germline): MGHDK, SYGVNS. The CDR3 spans 13 residues. The DNA of the CDR3 is TGTGCCAGCAGTGAAAGAGCTAACTATGGCTACACCTTC. Translated: CASSERANYGYTF.

The chain couples TRBV19 to TRBJ1-3; 10 nucleotides line up with TRBD1. Germline CDR1 is LNHDA and CDR2 is SQIVND (reference sequence). The CDR3 is 15 amino acids. Unmatched junction bases numbered 5, after V lost 6 bases and J lost 3 bases. The CDR3 sequence: CASRRQGANGNTIYF. The CDR3 coding sequence is TGTGCCAGTAGACGACAGGGGGCAAATGGAAACACCATATATTTT.

The chain combines TRBV3-1 (or the pseudogene TRBV3-2) with TRBJ1-6; D remains unclear. This CDR3 has 13 amino acids. The germline gives CDR1 LGHDT, CDR2 YNNKEL (reference sequence). V was cut by 1 base and J by 16 bases, with 14 bases left in between. The CDR3 sequence: CASSQAVRASLHF. The CDR3 DNA reads TGTGCCAGCAGCCAAGCTGTGCGGGCCTCACTCCACTTT.

The genes are TRBV14 and TRBJ2-1; 7 positions agree with TRBD1. The CDR3 runs 12 residues. V dropped 4 bases and J dropped 6; count of bases not matched to a gene: 0. The germline gives CDR1 SGHDN, CDR2 FVKESK. The CDR3 spells CASSRQGNEQFF. CDR3 DNA sequence: TGTGCCAGCAGCCGACAGGGCAATGAGCAGTTCTTC.

The genes are TRBV5-1 and TRBJ1-2, with 7 nucleotides matching TRBD1. Per the germline V gene, CDR1 is SGHRS and CDR2 is YFSETQ. Germline trimming cut 3 bases from V and 6 bases from J; bases unmatched to any gene: 8. CDR3 length: 14 residues. Here the CDR3 reads CASSSGQRMDGYTF. For the CDR3, the DNA is TGCGCCAGCAGCTCGGGACAGCGGATGGATGGCTACACCTTC.

The chain recombines TRBV28 with TRBJ2-1, with 7 positions matching TRBD2. After removal of 5 bases from V and 8 bases from J, the junction contained 12 bases not matched to a gene. CDR1 and CDR2 (germline): MDHEN, SYDVKM. CDR3 length: 15 amino acids. Here the CDR3 reads CASSPQRGPGDEQFF. CDR3 in DNA: TGTGCCAGCAGTCCCCAGCGGGGACCCGGGGATGAGCAGTTCTTC.

The rearrangement joins TRBV11-3 to TRBJ2-7; weak D call: TRBD2 (6 bases). The CDR3 is made up of 16 amino acids. Germline V CDR1 and CDR2: SGHNT, YENEEA. The V end was cut by 4 bases, the J end by 2 bases, with 18 bases between. DNA of the CDR3: TGTGCCAGCAGCTCGGCCGGGACTCCCATTCCCTACGAGCAGTACTTC. Amino acid sequence: CASSSAGTPIPYEQYF. Full variable domain (outside the CDR3, taken from reference TRBV11-3 and TRBJ2-7): EAGVVQSPRYKIIEKKQPVAFWCNPISGHNTLYWYLQNLGQGPELLIRYENEEAVDDSQLPKDRFSAERLKGVDSTLKIQPAELGDSAVYLCASSSAGTPIPYEQYFGPGTRLTVT.

The chain recombines TRBV4-2 with TRBJ2-7; 8 bases are a match to TRBD2. V was pared by 1 base and J by 7 bases, with 12 bases of the junction left unmatched. This CDR3 has 16 residues. Germline V gene sequence: CDR1 LGHNA, CDR2 YNFKEQ. Written as DNA, the CDR3 is TGTGCCAGCAGCCAAGGAACCCCGCGGGGGGTGGGGGAGCAGTACTTC. This encodes CASSQGTPRGVGEQYF.

The chain recombines TRBV29-1 with TRBJ2-3; possibly TRBD1 for D (6 bases). V lost 4 bases and J 5 bases, leaving 19 bases between the germline ends. The germline V gene encodes CDR1 SQVTM and CDR2 ANQGSEA. The CDR3 is 15 residues long. The CDR3 protein is CSVGAGQGIGDTQYF. CDR3 bases: TGCAGCGTTGGGGCAGGGCAGGGGATTGGAGATACGCAGTATTTT.

The chain employs TRBV15 and TRBJ2-2, with 12 bases identical to TRBD2. V lost 5 bases and J lost 3; bases outside the gene matches: 4. Germline V gene lookup returns CDR1 LNHNV and CDR2 YYDKDF (reference sequence). The CDR3 sequence is 16 residues long. CDR3 protein: CATSSWTSGDTGELFF. As DNA, the CDR3 is TGTGCCACCAGCTCCTGGACTAGCGGGGACACCGGGGAGCTGTTTTTT. Supplemented by reference TRBV15 and TRBJ2-2, the full variable domain reads DAMVIQNPRYQVTQFGKPVTLSCSQTLNHNVMYWYQQKSSQAPKLLFHYYDKDFNNEADTPDNFQSRRPNTSFCFLDIRSPGLGDTAMYLCATSSWTSGDTGELFFGEGSRLTVL.

The chain employs TRBV19 and TRBJ1-1, with D perhaps TRBD1 (5 bases). Per the germline V gene, CDR1 is LNHDA and CDR2 is SQIVND (reference sequence). Trimming removed 3 bases at V and 5 bases at J, with 10 bases between. The length of the CDR3 is 13 residues. The CDR3 protein is CASSIMGGTEAFF. CDR3 bases: TGTGCCAGTAGTATCATGGGGGGAACTGAAGCTTTCTTT. The entire variable domain, with the rest obtained from reference TRBV19 and TRBJ1-1, is as follows: DGGITQSPKYLFRKEGQNVTLSCEQNLNHDAMYWYRQDPGQGLRLIYYSQIVNDFQKGDIAEGYSVSREKKESFPLTVTSAQKNPTAFYLCASSIMGGTEAFFGQGTRLTVV.

Judged by abundance, this clone is medium-sized. The V call is TRBV27, the J call TRBJ2-1, with TRBD2 as a possible D gene (6 bases). This CDR3 has 16 residues. Per the germline V gene, CDR1 is MNHEY and CDR2 is SMNVEV (reference sequence). The V gene lost 2 bases and the J gene lost 2 bases, with 13 bases spanning the gap. The CDR3 here is CASSLGAGGTYNEQFF. The CDR3 DNA reads TGTGCCAGCAGTTTAGGAGCGGGTGGTACCTACAATGAGCAGTTCTTC.

The V and J genes are TRBV5-1 and TRBJ2-3; 7 nucleotides match TRBD2. This CDR3 is built from 14 residues. V was pared by 7 bases and J by 0 bases, with 5 bases of the junction left unmatched. CDR1 is SGHRS and CDR2 is YFSETQ in the germline V gene. The CDR3 loop is CASGRASSTDTQYF. CDR3 bases: TGCGCCAGCGGGAGGGCATCTAGCACAGATACGCAGTATTTT.